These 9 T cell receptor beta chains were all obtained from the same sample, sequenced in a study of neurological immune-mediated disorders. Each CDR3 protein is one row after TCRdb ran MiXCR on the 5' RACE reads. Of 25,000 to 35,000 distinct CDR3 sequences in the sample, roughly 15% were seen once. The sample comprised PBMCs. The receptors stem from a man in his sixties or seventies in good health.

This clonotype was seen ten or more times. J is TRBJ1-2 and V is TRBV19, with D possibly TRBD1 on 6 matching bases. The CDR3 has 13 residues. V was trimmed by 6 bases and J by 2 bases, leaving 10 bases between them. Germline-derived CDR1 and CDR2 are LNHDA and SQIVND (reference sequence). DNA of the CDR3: TGTGCCAGTAGGACGCAGGGGAACTATGGCTACACCTTC. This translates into CASRTQGNYGYTF.

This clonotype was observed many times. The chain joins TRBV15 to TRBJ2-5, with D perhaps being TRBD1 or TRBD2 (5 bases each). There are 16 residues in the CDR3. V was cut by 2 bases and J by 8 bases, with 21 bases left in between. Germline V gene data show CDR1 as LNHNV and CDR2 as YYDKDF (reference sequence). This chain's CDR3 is CATSRTRGSEVDTQYF. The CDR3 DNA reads TGTGCCACCAGCAGAACCCGGGGCTCAGAGGTGGATACCCAGTACTTC. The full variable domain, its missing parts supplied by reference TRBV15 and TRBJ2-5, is DAMVIQNPRYQVTQFGKPVTLSCSQTLNHNVMYWYQQKSSQAPKLLFHYYDKDFNNEADTPDNFQSRRPNTSFCFLDIRSPGLGDTAMYLCATSRTRGSEVDTQYFGPGTRLLVL.

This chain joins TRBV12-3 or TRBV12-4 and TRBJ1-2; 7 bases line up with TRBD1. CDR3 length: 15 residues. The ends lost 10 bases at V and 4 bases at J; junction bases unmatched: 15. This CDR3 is CAISHGQARLYGYTF. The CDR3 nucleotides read TGTGCCATTAGCCATGGACAGGCCAGGCTCTATGGCTACACCTTC.

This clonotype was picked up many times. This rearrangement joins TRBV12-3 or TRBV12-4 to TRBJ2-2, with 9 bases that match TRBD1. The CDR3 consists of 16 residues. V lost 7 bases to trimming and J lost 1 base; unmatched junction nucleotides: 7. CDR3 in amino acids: CASIPPGQGNTGELFF. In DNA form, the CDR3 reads TGTGCCAGCATCCCCCCGGGACAGGGGAACACCGGGGAGCTGTTTTTT.

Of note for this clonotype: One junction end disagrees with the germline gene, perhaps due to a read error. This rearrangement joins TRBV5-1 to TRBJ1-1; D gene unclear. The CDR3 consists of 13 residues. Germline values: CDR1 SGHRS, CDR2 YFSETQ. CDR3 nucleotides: TGCACCAGCTCCCCTTACATGAACACTGAAGCTTTCTTT. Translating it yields CTSSPYMNTEAFF.

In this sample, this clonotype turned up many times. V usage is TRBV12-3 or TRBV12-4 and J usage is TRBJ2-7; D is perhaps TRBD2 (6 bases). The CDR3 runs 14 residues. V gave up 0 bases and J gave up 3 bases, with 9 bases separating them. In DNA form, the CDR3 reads TGTGCCAGCAGTTTAGCTGGGGAGGACTACGAGCAGTACTTC. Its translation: CASSLAGEDYEQYF.

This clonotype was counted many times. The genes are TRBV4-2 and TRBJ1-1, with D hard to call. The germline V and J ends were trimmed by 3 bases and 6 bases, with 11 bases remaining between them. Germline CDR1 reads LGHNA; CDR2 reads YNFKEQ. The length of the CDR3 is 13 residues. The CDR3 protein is CASSHGPGAEAFF. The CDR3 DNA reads TGTGCCAGCAGCCACGGTCCTGGGGCTGAAGCTTTCTTT.

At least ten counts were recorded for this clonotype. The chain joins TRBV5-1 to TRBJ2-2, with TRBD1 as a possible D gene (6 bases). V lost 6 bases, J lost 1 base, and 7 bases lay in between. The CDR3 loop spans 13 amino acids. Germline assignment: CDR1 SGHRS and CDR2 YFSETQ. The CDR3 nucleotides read TGCGCCAGCAAGGACAGGAACACCGGGGAGCTGTTTTTT. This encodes CASKDRNTGELFF.

The CDR3 DNA follows: TGTGCCAGCAGCTTAGGCGGGGGGGCTGGCGAGCAGTACTTC. It yields the protein CASSLGGGAGEQYF. The chain links TRBV7-2 to TRBJ2-7, with TRBD2 matching over 9 bases. CDR1 is SGHTA, CDR2 FQGNSA, per germline. With V trimmed by 1 base and J by 6 bases, 4 bases remained unmatched. This CDR3 spans 14 amino acids.